This TCR beta chain stems from a study of a mutant IDH1 vaccine in newly diagnosed glioma. The time point was: week 35, safety follow-up. Vaccination used 300 ug of mutant IDH1 20-mer peptide per dose, with topical imiquimod. All eight of the vaccinations patients received fell in weeks 1, 3, 5, 7, 11, 15, 19 and 23. This CDR3 has 15 amino acids. Deletions cut 5 bases from V and 5 bases from J, with 15 bases between. From germline, CDR1 is SGHTA and CDR2 FQGTGA. A remark on this clone: Antigen specificity is unknown.

Sequenced by immunoSEQ multiplex PCR; TCRdb stores in-frame clones only, minus some. The table includes about 54,000 clones, approximately 87% detected once. The receptor comes from a man aged 35-49 years with glioma. The chain links TRBV7-3 to TRBJ2-2, with a possible D match to TRBD2 (6 bases). Specimen: PBMCs, collected from a glioma patient whose treatment included an IDH1 peptide vaccine. CDR3 sequence (DNA): TGTGCCAGCAGCCGAGCGCTAGCGCGGACCGGGGAGCTGTTTTTT. Amino acid sequence: CASSRALARTGELFF.